These T cell receptor beta chains were read from a single sample in a study of T-cell reconstitution after alpha-beta-depleted transplantation in children. TCRdb re-analysed the PCR reads in MiXCR, keeping a single row per CDR3 protein. The table records 450,000 to 700,000 distinct CDR3 sequences, over 20% of them present only once. Here the sequenced sample was PBMCs, taken before TCRalphabeta/CD19-depleted stem cell transplant. Receptor source: a boy in the first two years of life with Wiskott-Aldrich syndrome, due to receive a stem cell transplant. Both conserved end residues are part of each CDR3. D genes are given only for firm matches. Not every row has a clone size; where given, it reads once, few, many or a size class.

j_call clone_size v_call d_call cdr3_nt cdr3_aa
TRBJ2-3 - TRBV5-1 - TGCGCCAGCAGCTTGGAGGGGGAGACTAGCACAGATACGCAGTATTTT CASSLEGETSTDTQYF
TRBJ2-7 - TRBV10-3 - TGTGCCATCAGGGTATTCAGGGGATCCTCCTACGAGCAGTACTTC CAIRVFRGSSYEQYF
TRBJ2-7 - TRBV24-1 - TGTGCCACCAGTGATGGGACGAGCGGCGGGCAGTACTTC CATSDGTSGGQYF
TRBJ2-1 few TRBV27 - TGTGCCAGCAGATGGGGAGGGGGATACAATGAGCAGTTCTTC CASRWGGGYNEQFF
TRBJ2-3 - TRBV5-1 - TGCGCCAGCAGCTCCCACAGCGGACTGGGCACAGATACGCAGTATTTT CASSSHSGLGTDTQYF
TRBJ2-3 few TRBV5-1 - TGCGCCAGCAGCTTGTTCCAGGGGAGCACAGATACGCAGTATTTT CASSLFQGSTDTQYF
TRBJ2-2 - TRBV6-1 - TGTGCCAGCAGGAGTAGGGTCGGGGAGCTGTTTTTT CASRSRVGELFF
TRBJ2-6 - TRBV20-1 - TGCAGTGCTAGGAACAGGGCTGGGGCCAACGTCCTGACTTTC CSARNRAGANVLTF
TRBJ2-1 few TRBV18 TRBD2 TGTGCCAGCTCAAGACTAGCGGGAGTCGATGAGCAGTTCTTC CASSRLAGVDEQFF
TRBJ2-3 few TRBV27 TRBD2 TGTGCCAGCAGTTTAAAGAAACTAGCGGGAGGGGCAGATACGCAGTATTTT CASSLKKLAGGADTQYF
TRBJ2-4 - TRBV12-3/TRBV12-4 - TGTGCCAGCAGTACTCGACACCTCGAAGCCAAAAACATTCAGTACTTC CASSTRHLEAKNIQYF
TRBJ2-3 few TRBV21-1 - TGTGCCAGCAGCAAGGGGCACAAAACAGGAATGGGCACAGATACGCAGTATTTT CASSKGHKTGMGTDTQYF
TRBJ2-2 - TRBV7-8 - TGTGCCAGCAGCTTAGGACTAGTGGGCACCGGGGAGCTGTTTTTT CASSLGLVGTGELFF
TRBJ2-7 many TRBV5-1 - TGTGCCAGCAGTTCCAGGACAGCCTCCTACGAGCAGTACTTC CASSSRTASYEQYF
TRBJ2-1 - TRBV28 TRBD2 TGTGCCAGCAGATCCCCCGGGACTACCTCCTACAATGAGCAGTTCTTC CASRSPGTTSYNEQFF
TRBJ2-7 many TRBV28 - TGTGCCAGCAGGAGGGACGAGTCCTACGAGCAGTACTTC CASRRDESYEQYF
TRBJ2-3 few TRBV3-1 TRBD2 TGTGCCAGCAGCATTCAACCGCGGGGGACAGATACGCAGTATTTT CASSIQPRGTDTQYF
TRBJ2-7 - TRBV12-3/TRBV12-4 - TGTGCCAGCAGTTCTACTGGACTGTGGGGGGAGCAGTACTTC CASSSTGLWGEQYF
TRBJ2-5 - TRBV27 TRBD2 TGTGCCAGCAGCCGGACTAGCGGTTTGGGCGGGGAGACCCAGTACTTC CASSRTSGLGGETQYF
TRBJ2-1 few TRBV29-1 - TGCAGCGTGGCCCCTTTGGGACCAACCAATGAGCAGTTCTTC CSVAPLGPTNEQFF
TRBJ2-1 few TRBV4-1 - TGCGCCAGCAGCCCTCGACTACTATCCTACAATGAGCAGTTCTTC CASSPRLLSYNEQFF
TRBJ2-7 few TRBV7-9 TRBD1 TGTGCCAGCAGTAAGGGGGACAGGGGCCTCGAGCAGTACTTC CASSKGDRGLEQYF
TRBJ2-1 few TRBV5-1 - TGCGCCAGCAGCCCCGTGTTGGCGGGGTACAATGAGCAGTTCTTC CASSPVLAGYNEQFF
TRBJ2-2 once TRBV7-2 - TGTGCCAGCAGCGCGGGGATCTCCACCGGGGAGCTGTTTTTT CASSAGISTGELFF
TRBJ2-1 many TRBV9 - TGTGCCAGCAGCGTAGGGGAGGCAACATCCTACAATGAGCAGTTCTTC CASSVGEATSYNEQFF
TRBJ2-1 few TRBV5-1 - TGCGCCAGCAGCACCGGGACCCCATCCAATGAGCAGTTCTTC CASSTGTPSNEQFF
TRBJ2-3 - TRBV27 - TGTGCCAGCAGTTCTATAGCGCATTTT CASSSIAHF
TRBJ1-1 few TRBV30 TRBD1 TGTGCCTGGAGTATGGACAGGATGAACACTGAAGCTTTCTTT CAWSMDRMNTEAFF
TRBJ2-7 - TRBV5-1 TRBD2 TGCGCCAGCAGCTTCGAAGCGGGACCAGGGCCCTACGAGCAGTACTTC CASSFEAGPGPYEQYF
TRBJ1-2 - TRBV29-1 - TGCAGCGTGCATTCGGGGAGGAGGGCCTATGGCTACACCTTC CSVHSGRRAYGYTF
TRBJ2-6 - TRBV5-1 - TGCGCCAGCAGTTTTTACTCTGGGGCCAACGTCCTGACTTTT CASSFYSGANVLTF
TRBJ2-1 many TRBV7-6 TRBD2 TGTGCCAGCAGCACCGAGCTGGCGGGAGGGCCCCATGAGCAGTTCTTC CASSTELAGGPHEQFF
TRBJ2-3 - TRBV6-5 - TGTGCCAGCAGTTACCTCGGACCCACTGCGGCCGCAGATACGCAGTATTTT CASSYLGPTAAADTQYF